The clone carrying this TCR beta chain has a single count. Its antigen is as yet unknown. One end of the junction varies from germline; a read error may be responsible. Method: immunoSEQ multiplex PCR; TCRdb's copy keeps in-frame clones and lacks some. Of approximately 30,000 clones in the sample, approximately 68% were seen once. In the ViraFEST assay, antigen-specific CD4+ clonotypes were identified by expansion after peptide-pool stimulation. Culture proceeded for 10 days, and CD4+ T cells were then isolated. Of the BNT162b2 and mRNA-1273 vaccines, participants received two doses of one or the other. This specimen belongs to a study of vaccination effects on CD4 cells after COVID-19. From germline, CDR1 is SGHRS and CDR2 YFSETQ. CDR3 size: 13 residues.

The sequence came from a human donor who received a COVID-19 vaccine. The sequencing used CD4+ T cells from PBMCs cultured with SARS-CoV-2 spike peptides, collected after COVID-19 vaccination. This chain links TRBV5-1 with TRBJ2-7; D is possibly TRBD1 (6 bases). The CDR3 DNA sequence: TGCGCCAGCAGTTTGGACAGACTCTACGAGCAGTACTTC. Its protein product is CASSLDRLYEQYF. The full variable domain, in which reference TRBV5-1 and TRBJ2-7 provide the parts outside the CDR3, is KAGVTQTPRYLIKTRGQQVTLSCSPISGHRSVSWYQQTPGQGLQFLFEYFSETQRNKGNFPGRFSGRQFSNSRSEMNVSTLELGDSALYLCASSLDRLYEQYFGPGTRLTVT.